The source of this T cell receptor (beta chain) is a study of T cells in Graves' hyperthyroidism and ophthalmopathy. There were TCR beta CDR3 regions amplified from RNA transcripts. The HTBI primer set was used in a first-round RT-PCR of the TCR CDR3. TCRdb re-analysed the multiplex PCR reads in MiXCR, keeping a single row per CDR3 protein. The repertoire holds more than 600,000 distinct CDR3 sequences, 15% to 20% seen once, with around 7.7% in the top ten. When ophthalmopathy did not progress within 18 months, Graves' hyperthyroidism was considered stable. Subjects aged 18 to 65 presented with newly diagnosed hyperthyroidism of less than 2 months' duration. Clinical symptoms, serum thyroxine and TRAb, thyroid ultrasound and orbital computed tomography were used for the diagnoses. Whole-study results and caveats: Classification by a 13 V-J model distinguished ophthalmopathy from stable hyperthyroidism.

Trimming left V 3 bases short and J 5 bases short, with 13 bases between. The CDR3 covers 14 residues. This clonotype has more than one count but fewer than ten. Its antigen is currently unknown. The genes are TRBV12-3 or TRBV12-4 and TRBJ2-5; maybe TRBD2 (6 bases). Sequencing used blood. This TCR was sampled from a man between 18 and 35 years old with Graves' hyperthyroidism. In nucleotides, the CDR3 is TGTGCCAGCAGTTTGACTAGTCGGGGGGAGACCCAGTACTTC. Translated, it gives CASSLTSRGETQYF.